Below are 9 T cell receptor beta chains sequenced from a single sample in a study of blood T cell repertoires in COVID-19. This table comes from immunoSEQ multiplex PCR, and its TCRdb copy is limited to in-frame clones, with some not included. Of around 180,000 clones detected, approximately 84% appear once; the ten largest clones hold 10% to 15%. Sequencing was carried out using PBMCs or T cells enriched from blood (not recorded which). The receptors come from a man aged 45 to 65 who had recovered from COVID-19.

The chain combines TRBV28 with TRBJ1-6; 8 bases map to TRBD1. The germline gives CDR1 MDHEN, CDR2 SYDVKM. The CDR3 extends over 14 amino acids. Trimming took 6 bases from V and 5 from J; bases not matched to a gene: 3. The CDR3 is CASRLTGDNSPLHF. CDR3 sequence (DNA): TGTGCCAGCAGACTGACAGGGGATAATTCACCCCTCCACTTT.

The chain combines TRBV7-8 with TRBJ2-7; D perhaps matches TRBD2 (6 bases). The CDR3 spans 15 residues. V gave up 0 bases and J gave up 0 bases, with 9 bases separating them. CDR1 and CDR2 from the germline V gene are SGHVS and FQNEAQ. CDR3 sequence reads: CASSLAGGSSYEQYF. CDR3 DNA sequence: TGTGCCAGCAGCTTAGCCGGAGGGAGCTCCTACGAGCAGTACTTC.

The chain carries TRBV5-5 and TRBJ2-5; perhaps TRBD1 as D (5 bases). V lost 4 bases, J lost 2 bases, and 18 bases lay in between. Germline V CDR1 and CDR2: SGHKS, YYEKEE (reference sequence). There are 16 residues in the CDR3. The CDR3 region is CASSHPGRAAQETQYF. The CDR3, as DNA: TGTGCCAGCAGCCACCCGGGCAGGGCAGCTCAAGAGACCCAGTACTTC.

This clone was seen a handful of times. V gene TRBV5-1 combines with J gene TRBJ2-7; D unresolved. This CDR3 is 15 amino acids long. V dropped 0 bases and J dropped 3 bases, with 13 bases sitting between them. Germline V lookup: CDR1 SGHRS, CDR2 YFSETQ. The CDR3 reads CASSLASSYVYEQYF. CDR3 in DNA: TGCGCCAGCAGCTTGGCCTCTAGTTACGTCTACGAGCAGTACTTC.

The chain joins TRBV28 to TRBJ1-1; 8 bases align to TRBD1. Germline trimming cut 6 bases from V and 1 base from J; bases unmatched to any gene: 4. This CDR3 region has 14 residues. Germline loops: CDR1 MDHEN, CDR2 SYDVKM. In DNA, the CDR3 is TGTGCCAGCAGCAAAGGACAGGGGAACACTGAAGCTTTCTTT. Translation gives CASSKGQGNTEAFF.

This clone came up once. This chain uses TRBV5-6 with TRBJ1-2; tentatively, D is TRBD1 (5 bases). Trimming cost V 2 bases and J 8 bases, with 13 bases left between them. This CDR3 spans 13 amino acids. Germline V gene data show CDR1 as SGHDT and CDR2 as YYEEEE. This CDR3 reads CASSFTGGTGYTF. Here the CDR3 DNA reads TGTGCCAGCAGCTTTACAGGAGGGACGGGCTACACCTTC.

The chain employs TRBV5-8 and TRBJ1-6; TRBD1 might be the D (5 bases). V was pared by 6 bases and J by 6 bases, with 19 bases between. Germline CDR1 reads SGHTS; CDR2 reads YDEGEE. The CDR3 is made up of 16 amino acids. This CDR3 is CASTKNPQAFNSPLHF. DNA of the CDR3: TGTGCCAGCACTAAAAACCCACAGGCCTTTAATTCACCCCTCCACTTT.

The chain uses TRBV10-3 and TRBJ1-2; 10 bases map to TRBD1. This CDR3 contains 17 residues. From germline, CDR1 is ENHRY and CDR2 SYGVKD. Trimming removed 0 bases from V and 2 bases from J; junction bases left unmatched: 6. CDR3 region: CAISESLPGQGNYGYTF. DNA for the CDR3: TGTGCCATCAGTGAGTCGTTACCGGGACAGGGGAACTATGGCTACACCTTC.

The chain carries TRBV7-9 and TRBJ2-1, with D tentatively TRBD2 (6 bases). Germline-derived CDR1 and CDR2 are SEHNR and FQNEAQ (reference sequence). The CDR3 has 12 amino acids. Trimming took off 5 bases at V and 8 bases at J, with 10 bases between the two ends. CDR3 DNA: TGTGCCAGCAGCCCCGGGGGAGATGAGCAGTTCTTC. Translated, it gives CASSPGGDEQFF. Complete variable domain (other parts from reference TRBV7-9 and TRBJ2-1): DTGVSQNPRHKITKRGQNVTFRCDPISEHNRLYWYRQTLGQGPEFLTYFQNEAQLEKSRLLSDRFSAERPKGSFSTLEIQRTEQGDSAMYLCASSPGGDEQFFGPGTRLTVL.